This T cell receptor (beta chain) was identified in a study of immune characterization of retroperitoneal liposarcoma. Per germline, CDR1 SGHNT and CDR2 YYREEE (reference sequence). The CDR3 consists of 18 residues. The V gene end was trimmed by 3 bases and the J gene end by 3 bases; junction bases not matched to a gene: 10. This clonotype was seen at least ten times. Via MiXCR, TCRdb re-called the PCR reads, giving one row per CDR3 protein. The sample lists 4,500 or so distinct CDR3 sequences; roughly 35% were seen once. Sequencing input: tumor tissue. The rearrangement links TRBV5-4 to TRBJ2-1, with 12 bases aligning to TRBD2. This sequence originates from a male donor with retroperitoneal liposarcoma. CDR3 region: CASSYSLAGGLGYNEQFF. CDR3 nucleotide sequence: TGTGCCAGCAGCTATTCACTAGCGGGAGGTCTAGGCTACAATGAGCAGTTCTTC.